This TCR beta chain is from a study of low-dose radiotherapy and immunotherapy resistance in tumors. As for the study in general: In Cohort 2, 1 Gy per fraction was delivered every two weeks, for a total of 13 Gy over 26 weeks. The treatment that patients received was intravenous nivolumab 240 mg every two weeks plus ipilimumab 1 mg/kg every six weeks.

The CDR3 length is 16 residues. With V trimmed by 6 bases and J by 4 bases, 13 bases remained unmatched. Germline CDR1 and CDR2: SGHRS and YFSETQ. A constant-region primer paired with the V-primer adapter amplified TCRs over about 19 PCR cycles. TCRdb re-analysed the reads in MiXCR, keeping a single row per CDR3 protein. The sample consists of roughly 48,000 distinct CDR3 sequences, 33% of them appearing once. Time point described: after trial treatment. Documented treatment: LDRT plus nivolumab, ipilimumab, low-dose cyclophosphamide and aspirin (RACIN trial). The input for sequencing was PBMCs, taken after low-dose radiotherapy plus immunotherapy. The V and J genes are TRBV5-1 and TRBJ2-1; 7 positions agree with TRBD2. The sequence was obtained from a male donor with rectosigmoid adenocarcinoma. The CDR3 DNA follows: TGCGCCAGCAAGCCCCGCACGGGAGGCGAATACAATGAGCAGTTCTTC. Translated: CASKPRTGGEYNEQFF. Looking up the rest from reference TRBV5-1 and TRBJ2-1 gives the full variable domain: KAGVTQTPRYLIKTRGQQVTLSCSPISGHRSVSWYQQTPGQGLQFLFEYFSETQRNKGNFPGRFSGRQFSNSRSEMNVSTLELGDSALYLCASKPRTGGEYNEQFFGPGTRLTVL.